This is a list of T cell receptor beta chains from one sample in a study of radiotherapy plus CTLA-4 blockade in lung cancer. Method: immunoSEQ multiplex PCR; TCRdb's copy keeps in-frame clones and lacks some. The sample shows 20,000 to 30,000 clones, about 76% of them seen only once. This specimen was peripheral blood, taken from a patient treated with radiotherapy plus ipilimumab. The receptors here all came from a human donor with non-small cell lung cancer that progressed on radiotherapy plus ipilimumab. Both conserved end residues are part of each CDR3. The D gene is left open where the match is weak. A clone size is listed for some rows: how often the clone was seen (once, few, many), or a class if it is expanded.

>-|-|14|TRBV6-6|TRBJ2-1
TGTGCCAGCACCTCCTCCGGGACCTACAATGAGCAGTTCTTC
CASTSSGTYNEQFF
>-|once|16|TRBV7-9|TRBJ2-1
TGTGCCAGCAGCCCTCACGAGGGGGGGACCTACAATGAGCAGTTCTTC
CASSPHEGGTYNEQFF
>TRBD2|-|15|TRBV18|TRBJ2-1
TGTGCCAGCTCACCCCTAGCGGGAGGTGACGATGAGCAGTTCTTC
CASSPLAGGDDEQFF
>TRBD1|-|14|TRBV30|TRBJ2-7
TGTGCCTGGAGTATTGAACAGGGGGCGGCCCAGCAGTACTTC
CAWSIEQGAAQQYF
>-|-|15|TRBV5-4|TRBJ2-7
TGTGCCAGCAGCATGTACCGGGACAAGACCTACGAGCAGTACTTC
CASSMYRDKTYEQYF
>-|-|15|TRBV7-3|TRBJ2-3
TGTGCCAGCAGCTCCGGGACCCCAGGCGCAGATACGCAGTATTTT
CASSSGTPGADTQYF
>-|-|14|TRBV6-1|TRBJ1-5
TGTGCCAGCAGTGAAGGAGGTAGCAATCAGCCCCAGCATTTT
CASSEGGSNQPQHF
>-|few|11|TRBV7-9|TRBJ2-7
TGTGCCAGCAGCTTTCGGACAGAGCAGTACTTC
CASSFRTEQYF
>TRBD2|few|16|TRBV11-3|TRBJ2-1
TGTGCCAGCAGCTTAGATCAGCGGGAGGGCCGCAATGAGCAGTTCTTC
CASSLDQREGRNEQFF
>TRBD1|few|15|TRBV7-9|TRBJ2-7
TGTGCCAGCAGCCTGGGACAGGGCAATTTGTACGAGCAGTACTTC
CASSLGQGNLYEQYF
>-|-|15|TRBV6-1|TRBJ1-1
TGTGCCAGCAGTCCCCGGGGGTGGGGAAACACTGAAGCTTTCTTT
CASSPRGWGNTEAFF
>TRBD1|-|15|TRBV6-6|TRBJ2-3
TGTGCCAGCAGCCCCGCACAGGGGTACGGAGATACGCAGTATTTT
CASSPAQGYGDTQYF
>-|-|15|TRBV13|TRBJ2-3
TGTGCCAGCAGCTCCCGGGACACTGACACAGATACGCAGTATTTT
CASSSRDTDTDTQYF
>-|-|15|TRBV4-1|TRBJ1-2
TGCGCCAGCAGCCCATACGATTTCGACAGATCAGGCTACACCTTC
CASSPYDFDRSGYTF
>-|-|16|TRBV19|TRBJ2-2
TGTGCCAGTAGTCCCGGTAGTAGCGGAAACACCGGGGAGCTGTTTTTT
CASSPGSSGNTGELFF
>-|-|13|TRBV6-1|TRBJ1-6
TGTGCCAGCAGGGTCGCAACGGAATCACCCCTCCACTTT
CASRVATESPLHF
>-|-|16|TRBV19|TRBJ1-1
TGTGCCAGTAGTATCCCACCCTCGCACAGGGCCACTGAAGCTTTCTTT
CASSIPPSHRATEAFF
>TRBD2|-|18|TRBV7-9|TRBJ2-1
TGTGCCAGCAGCTTAGGAGTTTTTGTCGGACTAGTATACAATGAGCAGTTCTTC
CASSLGVFVGLVYNEQFF
>-|-|14|TRBV14|TRBJ2-3
TGTGCCAGCAGCCAAGGGTGGACAACAGATACGCAGTATTTT
CASSQGWTTDTQYF
>TRBD1|-|14|TRBV13|TRBJ2-5
TGTGCCAGCAGCTCGTTGACAGGGGGAGAGACCCAGTACTTC
CASSSLTGGETQYF
>TRBD1|-|14|TRBV27|TRBJ1-1
TGTGCCAGCAGTCTCACAGGGGCCGACACTGAAGCTTTCTTT
CASSLTGADTEAFF
>-|few|13|TRBV9|TRBJ2-7
TGTGCCAGCAGCTCGAGGGGGGAATCCGAGCAGTACTTC
CASSSRGESEQYF
>-|-|16|TRBV28|TRBJ1-2
TGTGCCAGCAGTCCTGGGACACTTGACATTAACTATGGCTACACCTTC
CASSPGTLDINYGYTF
>-|-|15|TRBV7-2|TRBJ1-1
TGTGCCAGCAGCATACAGGGTACAACGAGCACTGAAGCTTTCTTT
CASSIQGTTSTEAFF
>-|-|17|TRBV27|TRBJ1-4
TGTGCCAGCAGTGCTCGAAGGGGGTCTGCAACTAATGAAAAACTGTTTTTT
CASSARRGSATNEKLFF
>-|-|16|TRBV7-9|TRBJ1-2
TGTGCCAGCAGCGTAGGGCCATATGGAAAGACCTATGGCTACACCTTC
CASSVGPYGKTYGYTF
>-|few|14|TRBV7-9|TRBJ2-2
TGTGCCAGCAGCCCAAGGATGAACACCGGGGAGCTGTTTTTT
CASSPRMNTGELFF
>TRBD2|-|15|TRBV7-2|TRBJ2-5
TGTGCCAGCAGCTTAGAGAGGACTAGAACCGAGACCCAGTACTTC
CASSLERTRTETQYF
>-|-|16|TRBV10-2|TRBJ2-3
TGCGCCAGCAGTGAGTCCAGGGGTCGGAGCACAGATACGCAGTATTTT
CASSESRGRSTDTQYF
>-|-|16|TRBV27|TRBJ2-1
TGTGCCAGCAGTTTATTAGGCAGGGCGATCCTCAATGAGCAGTTCTTC
CASSLLGRAILNEQFF
>TRBD2|-|15|TRBV28|TRBJ2-7
TGTGCCAGCAGAAATAGCGGGAGCGGGGTCTACGAGCAGTACTTC
CASRNSGSGVYEQYF
>-|-|14|TRBV5-6|TRBJ2-5
TGTGCCAGCAGCTCTACCAGGGGGGAAGAGACCCAGTACTTC
CASSSTRGEETQYF
>TRBD2|-|16|TRBV6-6|TRBJ2-1
TGTGCCAGCAGTTACTCGACTAGCATCCCCTACAATGAGCAGTTCTTC
CASSYSTSIPYNEQFF
>TRBD1|-|17|TRBV30|TRBJ1-5
TGTGCCTGGACCCTCCGTTTGAGAGACAGGGGAAATCAGCCCCAGCATTTT
CAWTLRLRDRGNQPQHF
>-|-|12|TRBV7-9|TRBJ1-1
TGTGCCAGCAGCTTGAAAGTCACTGAAGCTTTCTTT
CASSLKVTEAFF
>-|-|13|TRBV27|TRBJ2-7
TGTGCCAGCCATGGGCAGGGGTCCTACGAGCAGTACTTC
CASHGQGSYEQYF
>-|few|16|TRBV7-9|TRBJ2-1
TGTGCCAGCAGCATAACCCGGGGTTCCTCCTACAATGAGCAGTTCTTC
CASSITRGSSYNEQFF
>TRBD2|-|20|TRBV27|TRBJ2-3
TGTGCCAGCAGTTTTTTAGGCAATTTCCTGACTAGCGGGGATACAGATACGCAGTATTTT
CASSFLGNFLTSGDTDTQYF
>TRBD1|-|15|TRBV5-4|TRBJ1-2
TGTGCCAGCAGCGTACCGGGACAGGGGAACTATGGCTACACCTTC
CASSVPGQGNYGYTF
>-|-|15|TRBV27|TRBJ2-3
TGTGCCAGCAGTTGGGGGCGAGGTAATACAGATACGCAGTATTTT
CASSWGRGNTDTQYF